These 3 T cell receptor beta chains were all obtained from the same sample, sequenced in a study of OX40 agonist ivuxolimab in advanced cancers. Library preparation was by the immunoSEQ multiplex PCR assay. This is the immuneACCESS table as TCRdb keeps it, with only in-frame sequences that have V and J called. A part of the clones is gone; compared with another copy, unresolved V genes explain less than half, and the rest is unexplained. Recorded for this sample are about 73,000 clones; about 92% of them occurred a single time. 8% to 10% of the sample is taken by the ten largest. Sample: CD4+ or CD8+ T cells sorted from blood, taken in a trial of the OX40 agonist ivuxolimab. Receptors originate from an adult with an advanced solid tumor such as melanoma, head and neck, liver or kidney cancer.

The V and J genes are TRBV6-6 and TRBJ2-1, with 9 bases that match TRBD2. Trimming at V came to 6 bases and at J to 5 bases, leaving 8 bases not matched to a gene. The CDR3 length is 15 residues. Germline loops: CDR1 MNHNY, CDR2 SVGAGI (reference sequence). The CDR3 DNA reads as TGTGCCAGCAGCGTCCTAGCGGGGATCGACAATGAGCAGTTCTTC. Translated, it gives CASSVLAGIDNEQFF.

The V call is TRBV30, the J call TRBJ2-1; no reliable D call. The CDR3 loop spans 13 amino acids. The germline CDR1 and CDR2 sequences are GTSNPN and SVGIG (reference sequence). V was cut by 6 bases and J by 5 bases, with 14 bases left in between. The CDR3 DNA sequence: TGTGCCTGCCTTCGCTACCTAAACAATGAGCAGTTCTTC. It specifies CACLRYLNNEQFF.

The genes are TRBV5-3 and TRBJ2-4, with D unclear. TRBV5-3 is an ORF; its function is uncertain. V shed 0 bases and J shed 0 bases, with 7 bases lying between them. The CDR3 has 15 amino acids. DNA of the CDR3: TGTGCCAGAAGCTTGGGGCAGGCAGCCAAAAACATTCAGTACTTC. Encoded protein: CARSLGQAAKNIQYF.